Included here is one T cell receptor beta chain sequence, with context. Its target is not known. Attached unique molecular identifiers marked individual cDNA molecules. Each CDR3 protein gets one entry after TCRdb re-called the 5' RACE reads with MiXCR. The data contain tens of thousands of distinct CDR3 sequences, roughly an eighth of them singletons. This entry belongs to a study of early T cells in non-severe SARS-CoV-2 infection. Study-level information: Alpha and beta chains were unpaired, from unsorted whole-blood bulk RNA. The study, taken as a whole, reports: Matching with VDJdb favored anti-spike CD8 responses (missing private and CD4 specificities).

The V segment lost 1 base and the J segment 6 bases; nucleotides outside the gene matches: 3. The CDR3 has 14 residues. In germline, CDR1 is SEHNR, CDR2 FQNEAQ (reference sequence). V usage is TRBV7-9 and J usage is TRBJ1-2; the match to TRBD1 covers 9 bases. Sample: whole blood. The receptor was derived from an adult who was a healthcare worker with PCR-confirmed SARS-CoV-2 infection or an uninfected control (not recorded which). The CDR3: CASSLGGQGDGYTF. In DNA form, the CDR3 reads TGTGCCAGCAGCTTAGGGGGACAGGGCGATGGCTACACCTTC.